This T cell receptor beta chain comes out of a study of cytomegalovirus exposure and HLA in healthy donors. Overall study context: When about 400 donors were genotyped, about 80% of them were found to fall in the Caucasian-associated ancestry cluster.

V was pared by 1 base and J by 1 base, with 16 bases between. CDR3 length: 17 amino acids. Germline V gene data show CDR1 as LGHNA and CDR2 as YNFKEQ. Points on this clone: Its cognate antigen is unknown.

Broader study findings: Reportedly, HLA-A and HLA-B alleles of most subjects were accurately predicted from TCR beta. Later work showed greater clonal expansion in HLA-associated TCR beta chains than in equally common others. TCR beta V segments were, for the most part, productive about 87% or about 30% of the time in an earlier analysis.

It was with 60 Vbeta and 13 Jbeta primers that the PCR ran. TCRdb's copy holds only in-frame clones and misses some; the assay was immunoSEQ multiplex PCR. The sample consists of under 200,000 clones, over 80% of them appearing once. The chain couples TRBV4-2 to TRBJ1-1, with TRBD1 as a possible D gene (5 bases). The sequence derives from a girl under 18 in good health and CMV-seropositive. The sequencing input was PBMCs. This CDR3 reads CASSQGQPQRGNTEAFF. CDR3 bases: TGTGCCAGCAGCCAAGGACAGCCACAAAGGGGGAACACTGAAGCTTTCTTT.